Following are 8 T cell receptor beta chains from one sample sequenced in a study of CD8 T cells in ankylosing spondylitis. MiXCR was run by TCRdb on the 5' RACE reads, yielding one entry per CDR3 protein. The sample yields under 400,000 distinct CDR3 sequences, roughly 12% seen once. Source material: blood, either unsorted or a sorted T cell fraction (not recorded which). The source is a female donor with ankylosing spondylitis or in good health (not recorded which).

This clonotype was observed at least ten times. The rearrangement links TRBV20-1 to TRBJ1-5; 10 bases match TRBD1. After removal of 5 bases from V and 7 bases from J, the junction contained 8 bases not matched to a gene. This CDR3 is built from 14 residues. The germline gives CDR1 DFQATT, CDR2 SNEGSKA (reference sequence). In DNA form, the CDR3 reads TGCAGTGCTTTAAGCGGGACAGGGGTCCAGCCCCAGCATTTT. It encodes CSALSGTGVQPQHF.

The chain combines TRBV4-3 with TRBJ2-2, with a tentative D call TRBD1 (6 bases). The CDR3 totals 18 residues. CDR1 is LGHNA and CDR2 is YSLEER in the germline V gene. Deletions cut 1 base from V and 6 bases from J, with 21 bases between. The CDR3 loop is CASSQVAGADTRSGELFF. The CDR3 DNA is TGCGCCAGCAGCCAAGTGGCAGGGGCCGATACCCGATCCGGGGAGCTGTTTTTT.

This clonotype was seen many times. The chain links TRBV5-1 to TRBJ2-1, with a possible D match to TRBD2 (6 bases). Germline V lookup: CDR1 SGHRS, CDR2 YFSETQ. The CDR3 loop spans 14 amino acids. Trimming removed 8 bases at V and 2 bases at J, with 14 bases between. The CDR3 protein is CASGGSNPYNEQFF. CDR3 coding DNA: TGCGCCAGTGGGGGGAGTAACCCCTACAATGAGCAGTTCTTC.

This clonotype showed up many times. This sequence joins TRBV12-3 or TRBV12-4 and TRBJ2-1; D not certain. Trimming took 6 bases from V and 7 from J, leaving 16 bases between them. This CDR3 contains 14 residues. CDR3 in amino acids: CASSPPAGRNEQFF. DNA for the CDR3: TGTGCCAGCAGCCCTCCAGCCGGAAGGAATGAGCAGTTCTTC.

This clonotype has at least ten counts. The chain couples TRBV5-1 to TRBJ1-1; TRBD1 aligns across 12 bases. V lost 3 bases, J lost 8 bases, and 5 bases stayed unmatched. The germline V gene encodes CDR1 SGHRS and CDR2 YFSETQ. This CDR3 spans 14 amino acids. The CDR3 here is CASSSGQGAIEAFF. DNA for the CDR3: TGCGCCAGCAGCTCGGGACAGGGGGCCATCGAAGCTTTCTTT. The variable domain in full, completed from reference TRBV5-1 and TRBJ1-1, reads KAGVTQTPRYLIKTRGQQVTLSCSPISGHRSVSWYQQTPGQGLQFLFEYFSETQRNKGNFPGRFSGRQFSNSRSEMNVSTLELGDSALYLCASSSGQGAIEAFFGQGTRLTVV.

In its sample, this clonotype was seen many times. The V and J genes are TRBV11-1 and TRBJ2-3, with D perhaps TRBD1 (6 bases). Germline V gene sequence: CDR1 SGHAT, CDR2 FQDESV (reference sequence). CDR3 length equals 19 residues. V was pared by 5 bases and J by 0 bases, with 24 bases between. The CDR3 DNA reads TGTGCCAGCAGCGGTCGTCCCCTAGACAGGACCACTAGCACAGATACGCAGTATTTT. Translation: CASSGRPLDRTTSTDTQYF.

This clonotype was seen ten or more times. This chain uses TRBV20-1 with TRBJ2-5, with 7 bases matching TRBD2. Germline V gene lookup returns CDR1 DFQATT and CDR2 SNEGSKA (reference sequence). The CDR3 covers 12 residues. Trimming removed 6 bases from V and 1 base from J; junction bases left unmatched: 2. CDR3 loop: CSASSGQETQYF. CDR3 nucleotides: TGCAGTGCCTCTAGCGGCCAAGAGACCCAGTACTTC.

The chain is built from TRBV21-1 and TRBJ2-7; the table's D call, TRBD1, has no DNA check behind it. TRBV21-1 is termed a pseudogene. This CDR3 spans 15 amino acids. The DNA of the CDR3 is TGTGCCAGCAGCTTCTACAGGGGGCGCAGGGTCGAGCAGTACTTC. As protein: CASSFYRGRRVEQYF.